This is a list of T cell receptor beta chains from one sample in a study of beta chain features in type 1 diabetes. Clones were read by immunoSEQ multiplex PCR, and TCRdb kept only the in-frame ones, dropping some. The profile covers 860,000 or so clones, with roughly a sixth appearing a single time and 0.023% taken by the ten largest. Sequencing was carried out using naive CD4+ T cells from blood. These TCRs come from a woman between 18 and 29 years old in good health. Both conserved end residues are part of each CDR3. The D gene is left open where the match is weak.

d_call: TRBD2
v_call: TRBV6-6
j_call: TRBJ2-1
cdr3_aa: CASRATSVNEQFF

d_call: .
v_call: TRBV27
j_call: TRBJ1-2
cdr3_aa: CASRGPRGLARGYTF

d_call: TRBD2
v_call: TRBV2
j_call: TRBJ2-1
cdr3_aa: CASSLLAGGYEQFF

d_call: .
v_call: TRBV29-1
j_call: TRBJ2-3
cdr3_aa: CSVSRGGLTDTQYF

d_call: TRBD1
v_call: TRBV7-2
j_call: TRBJ2-5
cdr3_aa: CASSQAQGNVKTQYF

d_call: TRBD1
v_call: TRBV4-3
j_call: TRBJ2-7
cdr3_aa: CASSQGALQGDEQYF

d_call: .
v_call: TRBV7-9
j_call: TRBJ2-6
cdr3_aa: CASSLMSGANVLTF

d_call: .
v_call: TRBV28
j_call: TRBJ2-3
cdr3_aa: CASSFPTDTQYF

d_call: TRBD2
v_call: TRBV9
j_call: TRBJ2-7
cdr3_aa: CASSAGLEVGEQYF

d_call: .
v_call: TRBV29-1
j_call: TRBJ2-5
cdr3_aa: CSVEEGGETQYF

d_call: .
v_call: TRBV7-8
j_call: TRBJ2-1
cdr3_aa: CASSSTHEQFF

d_call: .
v_call: TRBV6-5
j_call: TRBJ2-7
cdr3_aa: CASSYSRQMALYEQYF

d_call: .
v_call: TRBV6-5
j_call: TRBJ2-3
cdr3_aa: CASSWPTQYF

d_call: .
v_call: TRBV2
j_call: TRBJ1-1
cdr3_aa: CASTSGDTEAFF

d_call: .
v_call: TRBV29-1
j_call: TRBJ2-5
cdr3_aa: CSVEPQQETQYF

d_call: .
v_call: TRBV2
j_call: TRBJ1-2
cdr3_aa: CASSRDNYGYTF

d_call: .
v_call: TRBV18
j_call: TRBJ2-5
cdr3_aa: CASADRLAEYQETQYF

d_call: TRBD2
v_call: TRBV6-5
j_call: TRBJ2-7
cdr3_aa: CASSYSWEGSYEQYF

d_call: TRBD2
v_call: TRBV2
j_call: TRBJ2-2
cdr3_aa: CAGQLAENTGELFF

d_call: TRBD1
v_call: TRBV6-5
j_call: TRBJ1-4
cdr3_aa: CASSYRFAGQDEKLFF

d_call: .
v_call: TRBV7-3
j_call: TRBJ2-2
cdr3_aa: CASSHLSRPNTGELFF

d_call: .
v_call: TRBV5-1
j_call: TRBJ2-7
cdr3_aa: CASSQSQGEAVGQYF

d_call: .
v_call: TRBV19
j_call: TRBJ2-3
cdr3_aa: CASSIGQYSTDTQYF

d_call: TRBD2
v_call: TRBV9
j_call: TRBJ2-7
cdr3_aa: CASSVDQAGAYEQYF

d_call: .
v_call: TRBV7-3
j_call: TRBJ2-1
cdr3_aa: CASSLAGVPNEQFF

d_call: TRBD2
v_call: TRBV2
j_call: TRBJ2-5
cdr3_aa: CASSVGFGRGETQYF

d_call: .
v_call: TRBV10-3
j_call: TRBJ1-2
cdr3_aa: CAISPNGGDYGYTF

d_call: .
v_call: TRBV18
j_call: TRBJ1-2
cdr3_aa: CASSPERLSLYGYTF

d_call: .
v_call: TRBV19
j_call: TRBJ2-7
cdr3_aa: CASGYASSYEQYF

d_call: .
v_call: TRBV7-8
j_call: TRBJ2-4
cdr3_aa: CASSYRLQGGDIQYF

d_call: TRBD2
v_call: TRBV28
j_call: TRBJ2-1
cdr3_aa: CASSSPASGNNEQFF

d_call: TRBD1
v_call: TRBV7-2
j_call: TRBJ2-7
cdr3_aa: CASSKGTGGDYEQYF

d_call: TRBD2
v_call: TRBV10-3
j_call: TRBJ2-5
cdr3_aa: CATGLAGQETQYF

d_call: TRBD2
v_call: TRBV18
j_call: TRBJ2-4
cdr3_aa: CASSPFLAGPGAIAKNIQYF

d_call: TRBD2
v_call: TRBV29-1
j_call: TRBJ2-7
cdr3_aa: CSVVAGTSVNYEQYF

d_call: .
v_call: TRBV7-6
j_call: TRBJ1-3
cdr3_aa: CASKQSSGNTIYF

d_call: TRBD1
v_call: TRBV18
j_call: TRBJ1-4
cdr3_aa: CASSPFGQATNEKLFF